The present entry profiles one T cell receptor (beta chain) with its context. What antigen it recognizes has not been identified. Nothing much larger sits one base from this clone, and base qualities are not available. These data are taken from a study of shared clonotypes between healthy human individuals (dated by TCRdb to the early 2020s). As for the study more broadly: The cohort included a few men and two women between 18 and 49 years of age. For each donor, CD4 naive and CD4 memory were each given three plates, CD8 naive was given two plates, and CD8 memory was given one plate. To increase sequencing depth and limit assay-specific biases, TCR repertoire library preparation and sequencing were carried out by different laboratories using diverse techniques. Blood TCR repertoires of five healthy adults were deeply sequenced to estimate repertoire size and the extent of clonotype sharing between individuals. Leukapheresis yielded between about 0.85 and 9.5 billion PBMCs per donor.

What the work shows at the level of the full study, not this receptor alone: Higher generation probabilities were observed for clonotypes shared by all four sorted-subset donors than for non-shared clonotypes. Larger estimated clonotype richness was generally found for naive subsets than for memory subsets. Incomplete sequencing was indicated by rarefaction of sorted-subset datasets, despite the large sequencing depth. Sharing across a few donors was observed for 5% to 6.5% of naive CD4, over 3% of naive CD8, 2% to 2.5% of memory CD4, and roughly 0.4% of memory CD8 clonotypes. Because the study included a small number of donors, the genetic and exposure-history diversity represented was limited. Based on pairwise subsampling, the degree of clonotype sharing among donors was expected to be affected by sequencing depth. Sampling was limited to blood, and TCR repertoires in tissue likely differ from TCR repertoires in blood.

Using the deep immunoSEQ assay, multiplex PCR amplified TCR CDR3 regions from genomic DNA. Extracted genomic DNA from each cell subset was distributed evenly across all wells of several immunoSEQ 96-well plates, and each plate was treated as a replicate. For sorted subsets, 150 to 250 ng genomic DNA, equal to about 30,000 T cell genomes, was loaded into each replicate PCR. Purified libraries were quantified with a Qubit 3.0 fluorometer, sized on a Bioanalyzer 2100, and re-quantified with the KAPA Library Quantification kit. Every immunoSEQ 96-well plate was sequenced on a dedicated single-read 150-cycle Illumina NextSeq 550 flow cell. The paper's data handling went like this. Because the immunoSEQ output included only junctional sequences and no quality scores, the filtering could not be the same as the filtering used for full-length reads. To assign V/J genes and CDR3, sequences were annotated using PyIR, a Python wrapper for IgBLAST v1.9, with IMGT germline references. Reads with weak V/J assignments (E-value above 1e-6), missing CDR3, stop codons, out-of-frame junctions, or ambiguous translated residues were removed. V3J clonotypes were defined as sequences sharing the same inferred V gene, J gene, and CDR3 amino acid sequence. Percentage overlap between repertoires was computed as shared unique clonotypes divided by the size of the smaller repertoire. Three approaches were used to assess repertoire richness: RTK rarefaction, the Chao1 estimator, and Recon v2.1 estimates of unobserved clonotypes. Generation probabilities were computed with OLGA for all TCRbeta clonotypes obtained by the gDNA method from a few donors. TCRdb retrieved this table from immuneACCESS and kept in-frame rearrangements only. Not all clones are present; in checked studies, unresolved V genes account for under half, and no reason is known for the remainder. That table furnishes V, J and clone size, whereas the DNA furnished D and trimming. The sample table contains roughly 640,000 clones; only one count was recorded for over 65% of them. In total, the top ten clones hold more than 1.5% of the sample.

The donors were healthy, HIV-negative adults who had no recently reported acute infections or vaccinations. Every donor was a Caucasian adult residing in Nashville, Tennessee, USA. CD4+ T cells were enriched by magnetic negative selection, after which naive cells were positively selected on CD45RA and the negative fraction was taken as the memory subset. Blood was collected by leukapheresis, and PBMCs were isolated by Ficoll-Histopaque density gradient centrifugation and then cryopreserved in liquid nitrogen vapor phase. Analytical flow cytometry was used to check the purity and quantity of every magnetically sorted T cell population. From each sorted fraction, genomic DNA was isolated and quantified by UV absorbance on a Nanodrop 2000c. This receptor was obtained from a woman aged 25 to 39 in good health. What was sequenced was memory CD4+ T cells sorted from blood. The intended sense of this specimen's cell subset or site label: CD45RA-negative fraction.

The DNA sequence follows: TGTGCCAGTAGGCGGACAGGGGGCGGGAACGCAGATACGCAGTATTTT. Translated, it gives CASRRTGGGNADTQYF. The rearranged chain carries TRBV19 and TRBJ2-3, and 11 junctional nucleotides match TRBD1. Trimming leaves V shorter by 6 bases and J shorter by 4 bases, with the junction holding 9 bases beyond the gene matches. CDR1 is given as LNHDA and CDR2 as SQIVND, both from the germline V gene (reference sequence). Including cysteine and phenylalanine, the CDR3 has 16 amino acids. Here the CDR3 DNA is all that survives: 48 bases in frame from base 1.